This T cell receptor beta chain was captured in a study of blood T cell repertoires in COVID-19 (TCRdb year 2020). Some background on the complete study: Collaborator samples came from the United States, Italy and Spain and covered acute and convalescent phases of COVID-19. The dataset comprised deeply sampled blood TCRbeta repertoires from subjects exposed to, actively infected with, or recovered from COVID-19. Where available, HLA class I and class II types were obtained from metadata supplied by the sample provider rather than from assay-based typing. The material from the prospective study consisted of cDNA or gDNA derived from T cells, B-cell-depleted T cells, or PBMCs. The samples were drawn from the first 160 participants of the ongoing ImmuneRACE study and from 1,254 subjects provided by 6 global collaborators. Nearly every sample came with metadata listing a de-identified subject ID, COVID-19 status, age in years and sex. A freely available public database, intended as a resource for researchers studying the immune response to SARS-CoV-2, is where the repertoires were released.

Whole blood was collected in K2EDTA tubes by collaborating institutions according to the institutions' own protocols. For TCRbeta analysis, collaborators shipped samples in one of three forms: frozen whole blood, isolated PBMCs, or DNA extracted from either of those sample types. General findings and caveats noted by the study authors: The amount of clinical and demographic metadata varied by source and participant and was provided uncurated.

TCRbeta CDR3 regions were amplified from genomic DNA using the immunoSEQ Assay, a bias-controlled multiplex PCR. On the study's bioinformatics: Within the assay, amplification of reference gene primers was used to estimate how many nucleated cells each sample contained. To quantify the absolute abundance of each unique TCRbeta CDR3 rearrangement, sequence reads were collapsed and filtered. For each sample, productive Simpson clonality was calculated as the square root of Simpson's diversity index over productive rearrangements. This immuneACCESS table, as held by TCRdb, lists in-frame sequences with V and J called but not all clones. Of the missing ones, under half trace to an unresolved V gene in checked studies; the others have no known cause. V, J and clone size are taken as reported in that table, and D and trimming were inferred from the DNA itself. The sample contains around 450,000 clones, around 89% of them found a single time. Around 4.5% of the sample belongs to the ten largest clones.

The CDR3 sequence holds 17 residues, the cysteine and phenylalanine included. Only the CDR3 DNA stays, 51 bases, in frame from base 1. The germline V gene provides CDR1 KGHDR and CDR2 SFDVKD. At the junction V is shortened by 0 bases and J by 2 bases; bases outside the gene matches: 5. As for this clone: Its antigen remains undetermined. The record has no base qualities; no much larger clone is one base away.

The receptor's source is a woman in her twenties or thirties with acute or convalescent COVID-19. Sequenced: peripheral blood. The sequence links TRBV24-1 to TRBJ1-4; 7 middle bases align to TRBD1. The encoded CDR3 is CATSDLRRGCTNEKLFF. The DNA reads TGTGCCACCAGTGATTTGCGCAGGGGGTGTACTAATGAAAAACTGTTTTTT.